The 25 T cell receptor beta chains below come from one sample, sequenced in a study of Ad26.COV2.S vaccination and SARS-CoV-2 variants. The sample's treatment: around 19 received Ad26.COV2.S at low or high dose, single or two shots; 5 received placebo; per-sample allocation not given. Sample collection was performed on day 63 after the first vaccine or placebo injection. This table comes from immunoSEQ multiplex PCR, and its TCRdb copy is limited to in-frame clones, with some not included. Here the sample spans some 300,000 clones, about 82% being singletons. Source: peripheral blood, taken in a trial of Ad26.COV2.S vaccine versus placebo. Source of these receptors: a person between 18 and 60 years old who received the Ad26.COV2.S COVID-19 vaccine or a placebo.

This chain links TRBV28 with TRBJ1-2; D not certain. The germline V gene has CDR1 MDHEN and CDR2 SYDVKM. V was shortened by 4 bases and J by 6 bases, with 9 bases between the two germline ends. The CDR3 is 12 residues long. This chain's CDR3 is CASSSPGDGYTF. CDR3 sequence (DNA): TGTGCCAGCAGTTCCCCCGGGGATGGCTACACCTTC.

This chain links TRBV28 with TRBJ1-3, with D perhaps TRBD1 (6 bases). Per germline, CDR1 MDHEN and CDR2 SYDVKM. There are 14 residues in the CDR3. The ends were cut back, 7 bases at V and 3 bases at J, with 13 bases in the middle. The CDR3 DNA is TGTGCCAGCAAACTGGGGGGCGGTGGAAACACCATATATTTT. Translation gives CASKLGGGGNTIYF.

The J gene is TRBJ2-7, the V gene TRBV6-6; D possibly corresponds to TRBD2 (7 bases). Trimming stripped 0 bases from V and 5 bases from J, with 11 bases between. The CDR3 totals 14 residues. Per germline, CDR1 MNHNY and CDR2 SVGAGI (reference sequence). The CDR3 DNA follows: TGTGCCAGCAGTTACTCGGCGGGGGCCCACGAGCAGTACTTC. It encodes CASSYSAGAHEQYF.

In DNA form, the CDR3 reads TGCGCCAGCAGCTTGGTTCAGGAGAAGCAGTACTTC. This codes for CASSLVQEKQYF. This chain links TRBV5-1 with TRBJ2-7; D call uncertain. Looked up from germline, CDR1 is SGHRS and CDR2 is YFSETQ. V gave up 0 bases and J gave up 8 bases, with 9 bases separating them. This CDR3 is built from 12 residues.

This rearrangement joins TRBV20-1 to TRBJ1-2; weak D call: TRBD1 (5 bases). The CDR3 runs 10 residues. Germline CDR1 and CDR2: DFQATT and SNEGSKA (reference sequence). Trimming stripped 5 bases from V and 7 bases from J, with 8 bases between. CDR3 sequence (DNA): TGCAGTGCTCCGGGGGTTGGCTACACCTTC. Protein: CSAPGVGYTF.

This chain links TRBV3-1 (or the pseudogene TRBV3-2) with TRBJ1-2, with 10 positions matching TRBD1. Germline CDR1 reads LGHDT; CDR2 reads YNNKEL (reference sequence). The CDR3 runs to 14 residues. The V and J ends lost 5 bases and 8 bases, in that order; junction bases with no gene match: 8. CDR3 bases: TGTGCCAGCAGCTATCGACAGGGGGCATCAGGCTACACCTTC. Protein sequence: CASSYRQGASGYTF.

V and J are TRBV20-1 and TRBJ2-3; D not resolved. The CDR3 sequence is 15 residues long. Germline V gene data show CDR1 as DFQATT and CDR2 as SNEGSKA (reference sequence). V lost 3 bases and J lost 1, with 14 bases in between. CDR3 amino acids: CSASGPPYRTDTQYF. CDR3 DNA sequence: TGCAGTGCTAGTGGTCCTCCCTACCGCACAGATACGCAGTATTTT.

This clone is a singleton in its sample. The J gene is TRBJ2-1, the V gene TRBV18; TRBD2 matches at 9 bases. The germline V gene encodes CDR1 KGHSH and CDR2 LQKENI. The CDR3 has 15 residues. The V and J ends lost 3 bases and 0 bases, in that order; junction bases with no gene match: 0. The CDR3 sequence: CASSPSGSSYNEQFF. The CDR3 DNA reads as TGTGCCAGCTCACCTAGCGGGAGCTCCTACAATGAGCAGTTCTTC.

The CDR3 DNA reads as TGTGCCAGCAGCAAAGAGGTGGACACTACTGAGTTACTGTCCCAGCATTTT. Residues: CASSKEVDTTELLSQHF. The V gene is TRBV21-1, the J gene TRBJ1-5; TRBD1, as called in the table, went unchecked against the DNA. TRBV21-1 is flagged as a pseudogene. CDR3 length equals 17 residues.

The chain is built from TRBV28 and TRBJ1-1; D is ambiguous. V lost 7 bases to trimming and J lost 5 bases, with 17 bases between them. CDR3 length: 14 residues. Per germline, CDR1 MDHEN and CDR2 SYDVKM. The CDR3 is CASIGGVRGTEAFF. CDR3 DNA sequence: TGTGCCAGCATTGGCGGGGTACGAGGAACTGAAGCTTTCTTT.

V and J are TRBV3-1 (or the pseudogene TRBV3-2) and TRBJ2-5; D is perhaps TRBD2 (7 bases). From germline, CDR1 is LGHDT and CDR2 YNNKEL (reference sequence). The CDR3 loop spans 14 amino acids. V lost 4 bases and J lost 3, with 12 bases in between. The CDR3 loop reads CASSPTGGKETQYF. The CDR3 nucleotides are TGTGCCAGCAGCCCCACGGGGGGCAAAGAGACCCAGTACTTC.

In this sample, this clone turned up once. The V gene is TRBV4-2, the J gene TRBJ1-1; TRBD1 is a possible D gene (6 bases). V was cut by 4 bases and J by 3 bases, with 15 bases left in between. The CDR3 consists of 15 residues. Germline CDR1 reads LGHNA; CDR2 reads YNFKEQ. The CDR3 DNA follows: TGTGCCAGCAGCCTCAAGGGGGAAGGGGACACTGAAGCTTTCTTT. The encoded protein is CASSLKGEGDTEAFF.

This chain joins TRBV7-9 and TRBJ2-7; D may be TRBD2 (6 bases). The CDR3 has 14 residues. Trimming left V 7 bases short and J 2 bases short, with 15 bases between. The germline V gene encodes CDR1 SEHNR and CDR2 FQNEAQ (reference sequence). CDR3 nucleotides: TGTGCCAGCAAAAGAGGAGGGACCCCCTACGAGCAGTACTTC. Protein: CASKRGGTPYEQYF.

There are a few counts of this clone. The chain couples TRBV24-1 to TRBJ2-5; D not certain. The V gene's germline CDR1 is KGHDR and CDR2 SFDVKD. V was trimmed by 5 bases and J by 5 bases, leaving 14 bases between them. This CDR3 contains 14 residues. The chain's CDR3 is CATSGHSKEETQYF. CDR3 DNA: TGTGCCACCAGTGGACACAGTAAGGAGGAGACCCAGTACTTC.

The chain's CDR3 is CASRSGSSYNSPLHF. The CDR3 coding sequence is TGCGCCAGCAGATCAGGGAGCTCCTATAATTCACCCCTCCACTTT. The chain is built from TRBV5-1 and TRBJ1-6; possible D gene TRBD1, 5 bases. Germline V gives CDR1 SGHRS, CDR2 YFSETQ. Trimming left V 5 bases short and J 0 bases short, with 9 bases between. There are 15 residues in the CDR3.

This clone was observed a single time. This rearrangement joins TRBV6-5 to TRBJ2-3; 7 bases line up with TRBD1. CDR1 and CDR2 from the germline V gene are MNHEY and SVGAGI. Trimming at V came to 7 bases and at J to 3 bases, leaving 7 bases not matched to a gene. The CDR3 consists of 14 residues. CDR3 in DNA: TGTGCCAGCACCAAACAGGGGTTGACAGATACGCAGTATTTT. This encodes CASTKQGLTDTQYF.

The CDR3 region is CASSFTGGSTTDTQYF. CDR3 in DNA: TGTGCCAGCAGCTTCACAGGGGGCTCGACCACAGATACGCAGTATTTT. The chain has TRBV5-5 and TRBJ2-3; 9 nucleotides align to TRBD1. The CDR3 runs 16 residues. CDR1 SGHKS and CDR2 YYEKEE come from the germline V gene (reference sequence). The V gene end was trimmed by 2 bases and the J gene end by 2 bases; junction bases not matched to a gene: 6.

The chain has TRBV5-1 and TRBJ2-5, with 15 positions matching TRBD2. Trimming removed 4 bases from V and 5 bases from J; junction bases left unmatched: 9. CDR1 and CDR2 from the germline V gene are SGHRS and YFSETQ. This CDR3 region has 17 residues. The CDR3: CASSARTSGGAGETQYF. CDR3 nucleotide sequence: TGCGCCAGCAGCGCCCGGACTAGCGGGGGGGCCGGGGAGACCCAGTACTTC.

This clone was seen just once. V and J are TRBV27 and TRBJ1-6; 11 nucleotides line up with TRBD1. CDR3 length: 17 amino acids. Per germline, CDR1 MNHEY and CDR2 SMNVEV (reference sequence). The V gene end was trimmed by 4 bases and the J gene end by 7 bases; junction bases not matched to a gene: 9. CDR3: CASSYRTGGVRNSPLHF. Here the CDR3 DNA reads TGTGCCAGCAGTTATAGGACAGGGGGCGTACGAAATTCACCCCTCCACTTT.

The genes are TRBV30 and TRBJ1-4; D gene uncertain. Germline V lookup: CDR1 GTSNPN, CDR2 SVGIG (reference sequence). The CDR3 contains 14 residues. The V end lost 0 bases, the J end lost 0 bases, and 5 bases lay between the germline ends. CDR3 protein: CAWSVGSTNEKLFF. The CDR3 bases are TGTGCCTGGAGTGTCGGTTCAACTAATGAAAAACTGTTTTTT.

This clone showed up just once. The V gene is TRBV4-2, the J gene TRBJ2-7, with D possibly being TRBD1 or TRBD2 (6 bases each). Germline V gives CDR1 LGHNA, CDR2 YNFKEQ. This CDR3 is 13 amino acids long. The V and J ends lost 0 bases and 7 bases respectively, with 10 bases between them. In nucleotides, the CDR3 is TGTGCCAGCAGCCAAGATGGGGGGCAGGAGCAGTACTTC. Protein: CASSQDGGQEQYF.

The CDR3 DNA sequence: TGTGCCAGCAGTTACTGGGGGACAGGGAATCAGCCCCAGCATTTT. Residues: CASSYWGTGNQPQHF. The V and J genes are TRBV6-6 and TRBJ1-5; the match to TRBD1 covers 9 bases. The CDR3 consists of 15 residues. Germline loops: CDR1 MNHNY, CDR2 SVGAGI (reference sequence). V was pared by 1 base and J by 4 bases, with 2 bases of the junction left unmatched.

Only a few counts were recorded for this clone. The chain combines TRBV20-1 with TRBJ1-3; D gene uncertain. CDR1 and CDR2 from the germline V gene are DFQATT and SNEGSKA (reference sequence). V shed 3 bases and J shed 4 bases, with 4 bases lying between them. This CDR3 is 11 amino acids long. The chain's CDR3 is CSARFGNTIYF. The CDR3 nucleotides read TGCAGTGCTAGGTTCGGAAACACCATATATTTT.

This sequence joins TRBV5-4 and TRBJ1-1, with 7 bases identical to TRBD1. From germline, CDR1 is SGHNT and CDR2 YYREEE (reference sequence). V lost 5 bases, J lost 5 bases, and 12 bases stayed unmatched. CDR3 length equals 15 residues. CDR3 in amino acids: CASSYGQALGTEAFF. Here the CDR3 DNA reads TGTGCCAGCAGTTATGGACAGGCCCTGGGGACTGAAGCTTTCTTT.

This chain links TRBV9 with TRBJ1-3; D gene uncertain. V lost 3 bases and J lost 0, with 10 bases in between. The CDR3 is 15 residues long. Germline V CDR1 and CDR2: SGDLS, YYNGEE. The DNA of the CDR3 is TGTGCCAGCAGCGCATTCCAGAGCTCTGGAAACACCATATATTTT. Translation: CASSAFQSSGNTIYF.